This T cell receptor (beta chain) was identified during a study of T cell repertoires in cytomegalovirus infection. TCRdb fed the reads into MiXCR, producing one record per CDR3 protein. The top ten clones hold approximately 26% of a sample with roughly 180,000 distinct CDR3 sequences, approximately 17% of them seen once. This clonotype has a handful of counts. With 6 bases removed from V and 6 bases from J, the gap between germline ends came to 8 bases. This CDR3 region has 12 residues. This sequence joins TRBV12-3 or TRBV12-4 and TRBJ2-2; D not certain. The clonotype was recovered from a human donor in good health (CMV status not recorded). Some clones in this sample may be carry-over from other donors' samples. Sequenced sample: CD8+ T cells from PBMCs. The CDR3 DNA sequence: TGTGCCAGCAGCTTCTCCCCCGGGGAGCTGTTTTTT. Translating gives CASSFSPGELFF.